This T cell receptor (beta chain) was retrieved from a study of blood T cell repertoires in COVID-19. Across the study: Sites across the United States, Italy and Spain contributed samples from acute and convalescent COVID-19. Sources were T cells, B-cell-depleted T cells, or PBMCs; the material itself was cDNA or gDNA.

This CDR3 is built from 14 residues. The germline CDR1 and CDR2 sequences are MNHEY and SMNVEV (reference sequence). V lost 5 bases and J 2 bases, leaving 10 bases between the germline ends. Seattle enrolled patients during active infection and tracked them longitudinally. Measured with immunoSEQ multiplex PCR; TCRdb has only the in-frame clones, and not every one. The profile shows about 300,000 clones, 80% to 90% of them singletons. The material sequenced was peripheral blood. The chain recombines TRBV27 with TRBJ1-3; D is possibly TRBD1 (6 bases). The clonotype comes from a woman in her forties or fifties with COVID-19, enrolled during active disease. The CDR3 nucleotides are TGTGCCAGCAGTCAACAGGGAGCTGGAAACACCATATATTTT. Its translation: CASSQQGAGNTIYF.